The 9 T cell receptor beta chains presented below share a single source sample, sequenced in a study of T cells in Graves' hyperthyroidism and ophthalmopathy. Authors of the study amplified TCR beta CDR3 regions from RNA transcripts. The TCR CDR3 first-round RT-PCR relied on the HTBI primer set. Via MiXCR, TCRdb re-called the multiplex PCR reads, giving one row per CDR3 protein. The repertoire holds around 440,000 distinct CDR3 sequences, approximately 14% seen once, with almost 8% in the top ten. The material sequenced was blood. The receptors here all came from a woman between 18 and 30 years old with Graves' hyperthyroidism.

At least ten counts were recorded for this clonotype. J is TRBJ1-5 and V is TRBV30, with D maybe TRBD1 (5 bases). CDR1 is GTSNPN, CDR2 SVGIG, per germline (reference sequence). V was pared by 5 bases and J by 2 bases, with 13 bases between. CDR3 length: 14 amino acids. CDR3 amino acids: CAWGPGGGNQPQHF. Here the CDR3 DNA reads TGTGCCTGGGGTCCGGGGGGAGGCAATCAGCCCCAGCATTTT.

This clonotype was seen only a few times. The chain combines TRBV5-6 with TRBJ2-1, with D unclear. CDR1 SGHDT and CDR2 YYEEEE come from the germline V gene. V was pared by 5 bases and J by 5 bases, with 17 bases between. This CDR3 has 15 residues. The CDR3 DNA reads TGTGCCAGCAGTTCCGTGGAGCTTCGGAACAATGAGCAGTTCTTC. Amino acid sequence: CASSSVELRNNEQFF.

Ten or more counts support this clonotype. This chain joins TRBV12-3 or TRBV12-4 and TRBJ2-7, with D hard to call. Trimming cost V 6 bases and J 3 bases, with 6 bases left between them. This CDR3 region has 11 residues. The CDR3 loop is CASSNYYEQYF. DNA for the CDR3: TGTGCCAGCAGCAACTACTACGAGCAGTACTTC.

This clonotype was detected ten times or more. The genes are TRBV6-2 or TRBV6-3 and TRBJ2-1; D remains unclear. V lost 2 bases to trimming and J lost 6 bases, with 5 bases between them. The germline V gene encodes CDR1 MNHEY and CDR2 SVGEGT. The CDR3 is 12 residues long. The CDR3 loop is CASSYPPNEQFF. Written as DNA, the CDR3 is TGTGCCAGCAGTTACCCCCCCAATGAGCAGTTCTTC.

This clonotype was counted many times. The J gene is TRBJ2-2, the V gene TRBV11-3, with unresolved D. The CDR3 is made up of 13 amino acids. Trimming left V 5 bases short and J 11 bases short, with 15 bases between. CDR1 and CDR2 from the germline V gene are SGHNT and YENEEA. DNA of the CDR3: TGTGCCAGCAGCCGCGTGCGGCCTCTAGAGCTGTTTTTT. Translating gives CASSRVRPLELFF.

At least ten counts were recorded for this clonotype. The chain is built from TRBV18 and TRBJ2-1, with D possibly TRBD1 on 5 matching bases. V lost 3 bases and J 8 bases, leaving 11 bases between the germline ends. The CDR3 length is 13 residues. Germline CDR1 and CDR2: KGHSH and LQKENI. The CDR3 protein is CASSPPGYDEQFF. Here the CDR3 DNA reads TGTGCCAGCTCACCCCCAGGGTACGATGAGCAGTTCTTC.

The sample holds many counts of this clonotype. The genes are TRBV6-1 and TRBJ2-1; D is unclear. CDR1 is MNHNS, CDR2 SASEGT, per germline. Trimming removed 7 bases at V and 6 bases at J, with 7 bases between. This CDR3 comprises 11 residues. The CDR3 nucleotides read TGTGCCAGCACTGTGGGCAATGAGCAGTTCTTC. Translated: CASTVGNEQFF.

This clonotype was observed at least ten times. The rearrangement joins TRBV19 to TRBJ2-7, with TRBD1 as a possible D gene (6 bases). The CDR3 length is 14 residues. The V and J ends lost 0 bases and 2 bases respectively, with 8 bases between them. CDR1 and CDR2 from the germline V gene are LNHDA and SQIVND (reference sequence). The CDR3 nucleotides are TGTGCCAGTAGTATAGAGCAGGGGACCTACGAGCAGTACTTC. This sequence encodes CASSIEQGTYEQYF.

On this clonotype itself: A much larger clone is a single base away; this may be a read error. This chain connects TRBV14 to TRBJ2-7, with 7 bases matching TRBD1. Germline CDR1 is SGHDN and CDR2 is FVKESK. Trimming at V came to 3 bases and at J to 3 bases, leaving 2 bases not matched to a gene. The CDR3 has 13 amino acids. The DNA for the CDR3 is TGTGCCAGCAGCCAGTACAGGGGCTACGAGCAGTACTTC. As protein: CASSQYRGYEQYF. The whole variable domain, filled in from reference TRBV14 and TRBJ2-7, reads EAGVTQFPSHSVIEKGQTVTLRCDPISGHDNLYWYRRVMGKEIKFLLHFVKESKQDESGMPNNRFLAERTGGTYSTLKVQPAELEDSGVYFCASSQYRGYEQYFGPGTRLTVT.